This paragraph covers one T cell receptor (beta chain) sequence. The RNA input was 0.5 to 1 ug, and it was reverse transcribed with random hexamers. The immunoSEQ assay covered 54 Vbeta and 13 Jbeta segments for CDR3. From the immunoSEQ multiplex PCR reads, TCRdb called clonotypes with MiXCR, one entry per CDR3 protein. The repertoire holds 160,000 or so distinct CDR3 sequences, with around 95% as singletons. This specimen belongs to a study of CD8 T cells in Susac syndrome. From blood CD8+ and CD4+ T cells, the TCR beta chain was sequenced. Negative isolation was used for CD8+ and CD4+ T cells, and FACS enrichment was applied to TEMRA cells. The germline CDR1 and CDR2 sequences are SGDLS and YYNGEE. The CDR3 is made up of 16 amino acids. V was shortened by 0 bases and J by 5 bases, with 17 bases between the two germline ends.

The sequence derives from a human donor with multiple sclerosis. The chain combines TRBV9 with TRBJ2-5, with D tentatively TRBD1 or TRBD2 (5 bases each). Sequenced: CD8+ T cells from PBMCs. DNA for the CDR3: TGTGCCAGCAGCGTAGGGGGACGAGATGCCTCTGAGACCCAGTACTTC. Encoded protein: CASSVGGRDASETQYF.